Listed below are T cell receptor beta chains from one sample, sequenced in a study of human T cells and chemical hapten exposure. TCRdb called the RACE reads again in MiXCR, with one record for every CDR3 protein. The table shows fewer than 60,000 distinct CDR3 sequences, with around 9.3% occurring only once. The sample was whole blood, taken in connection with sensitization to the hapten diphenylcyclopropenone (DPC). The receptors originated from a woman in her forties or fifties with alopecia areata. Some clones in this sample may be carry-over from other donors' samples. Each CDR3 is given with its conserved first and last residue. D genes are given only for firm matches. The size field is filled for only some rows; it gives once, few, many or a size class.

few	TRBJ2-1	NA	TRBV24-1	TGTGCCACCAGTGATTACAATGAGCAGTTCTTC	CATSDYNEQFF
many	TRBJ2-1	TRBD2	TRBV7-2	TGTGCCAGCAGCTTAGGATCCCTAGCGGGTGCCTACAATGAGCAGTTCTTC	CASSLGSLAGAYNEQFF
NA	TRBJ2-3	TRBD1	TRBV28	TGTGCCAGCAGTACAGGGGGTTCAGATACGCAGTATTTT	CASSTGGSDTQYF
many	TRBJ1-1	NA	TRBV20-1	TGCAGTGCTAGAAGGGGGTTGAACACTGAAGCTTTCTTT	CSARRGLNTEAFF
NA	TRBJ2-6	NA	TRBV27	TGTGCCAGCAGTTTCCAATACAGGGCCAGAGCCTCTGGGGCCAACGTCCTGACTTTC	CASSFQYRARASGANVLTF
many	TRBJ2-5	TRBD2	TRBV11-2	TGTGCCAGCAGTACCCGGGTAGCGGGAGTAGAGACCCAGTACTTC	CASSTRVAGVETQYF
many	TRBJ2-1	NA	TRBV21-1	TGTGCCAGCAGCAAAAAGCGTCAGGGTGAGCAGTTCTTC	CASSKKRQGEQFF
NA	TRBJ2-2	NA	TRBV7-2	TGTGCCAGCACCCCCGATCTTTACACCGGGGAGCTGTTTTTT	CASTPDLYTGELFF
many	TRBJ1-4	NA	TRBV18	TGTGCCAGCTCCGGAGGTGGTACGGGATCAACTAATGAAAAACTGTTTTTT	CASSGGGTGSTNEKLFF
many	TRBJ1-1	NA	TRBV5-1	TGCGCCAGCAGCTTGGGCCAGACGAACACTGAAGCTTTCTTT	CASSLGQTNTEAFF